Following are 25 T cell receptor beta chains from one sample sequenced in a study of blood T cell repertoires in COVID-19. Clones were sequenced by immunoSEQ multiplex PCR, and TCRdb holds only the in-frame ones, with some missing. The repertoire consists of 210,000 or so clones, with around 84% occurring once and the leading ten covering about a fifth. Specimen: peripheral blood. The origin of the receptors is a human donor in a cohort sampled during active COVID-19.

This clone appeared a single time. V usage is TRBV4-1 and J usage is TRBJ2-2; TRBD1 agrees at 8 bases. Trimming cost V 3 bases and J 2 bases; bases outside gene matches: 17. CDR3 length equals 20 residues. Germline assignment: CDR1 MGHRA and CDR2 YSYEKL. CDR3 sequence reads: CASSQARDRLTAVNTGELFF. CDR3 sequence (DNA): TGCGCCAGCAGCCAGGCCCGGGACAGGCTAACGGCCGTCAACACCGGGGAGCTGTTTTTT.

V is TRBV7-2 and J is TRBJ1-6; no clear D gene. With 5 bases removed from V and 9 bases from J, the gap between germline ends came to 11 bases. The CDR3 loop spans 13 amino acids. Germline V gene sequence: CDR1 SGHTA, CDR2 FQGNSA. DNA of the CDR3: TGTGCCAGCAGCACTGAGACATTTTCACCCCTCCACTTT. Its translation is CASSTETFSPLHF.

The chain carries TRBV7-9 and TRBJ1-1; 7 bases agree with TRBD1. V shed 3 bases, J shed 3 bases, and the junction held 4 bases outside the gene matches. Per germline, CDR1 SEHNR and CDR2 FQNEAQ (reference sequence). The CDR3 loop spans 14 amino acids. CDR3 sequence (DNA): TGTGCCAGCAGCTTTGTCAGGGGGGACACTGAAGCTTTCTTT. This codes for CASSFVRGDTEAFF.

The chain recombines TRBV12-3 or TRBV12-4 with TRBJ1-5, with D unresolved. This CDR3 contains 13 residues. The V gene lost 4 bases and the J gene lost 0 bases, with 4 bases spanning the gap. The CDR3 region has the DNA TGTGCCAGCAGTTCTTATAGCAATCAGCCCCAGCATTTT. Translated: CASSSYSNQPQHF.

Of note for this clone: The sample holds other DNA sequences that translate to the same CDR3. This chain joins TRBV30 and TRBJ1-3; D possibly corresponds to TRBD1 (5 bases). CDR3 size: 14 residues. CDR1 and CDR2 from the germline V gene are GTSNPN and SVGIG (reference sequence). Trimming shortened V by 0 bases and J by 1 base, and 7 bases separated the two germline ends. CDR3 residues: CAWSVRGSGNTIYF. CDR3 in DNA: TGTGCCTGGAGTGTACGGGGGTCTGGAAACACCATATATTTT.

This clone occurred once. The chain joins TRBV6-6 to TRBJ1-1; D remains unclear. Trimming shortened V by 2 bases and J by 1 base, and 5 bases separated the two germline ends. The germline V gene encodes CDR1 MNHNY and CDR2 SVGAGI (reference sequence). The length of the CDR3 is 13 residues. DNA for the CDR3: TGTGCCAGCAGTTACGCGGGGAACACTGAAGCTTTCTTT. Amino acids: CASSYAGNTEAFF.

The rearrangement links TRBV7-9 to TRBJ1-2, with 7 bases aligning to TRBD1. The CDR3 has 17 residues. The ends lost 8 bases at V and 2 bases at J; junction bases unmatched: 17. The V gene's germline CDR1 is SEHNR and CDR2 FQNEAQ (reference sequence). CDR3 in amino acids: CASGRQGLLLTNYGYTF. CDR3 coding DNA: TGTGCCAGCGGCCGACAGGGATTACTATTAACGAACTATGGCTACACCTTC.

The rearrangement joins TRBV19 to TRBJ2-1; D gene uncertain. V gave up 11 bases and J gave up 4 bases, with 18 bases separating them. Germline-derived CDR1 and CDR2 are LNHDA and SQIVND (reference sequence). The CDR3 covers 14 residues. The CDR3 nucleotides read TGTGCCTGTGGTTCGAGCACGTTATACAATGAGCAGTTCTTC. The encoded protein is CACGSSTLYNEQFF. Together with reference TRBV19 and TRBJ2-1, the CDR3 gives the full variable domain: DGGITQSPKYLFRKEGQNVTLSCEQNLNHDAMYWYRQDPGQGLRLIYYSQIVNDFQKGDIAEGYSVSREKKESFPLTVTSAQKNPTAFYLCACGSSTLYNEQFFGPGTRLTVL.

The rearrangement uses TRBV7-8 and TRBJ1-5; no reliable D call. CDR1 SGHVS and CDR2 FQNEAQ come from the germline V gene. The CDR3 has 16 amino acids. Trimming took off 0 bases at V and 2 bases at J, with 11 bases between the two ends. Here the CDR3 DNA reads TGTGCCAGCAGCTTAGCGCCGCGGTTCCGCAATCAGCCCCAGCATTTT. Its protein product is CASSLAPRFRNQPQHF.

V usage is TRBV7-3 and J usage is TRBJ2-7; D gene ambiguous. Trimming pared 5 bases from V and 6 bases from J, leaving 11 bases between. Germline V gene sequence: CDR1 SGHTA, CDR2 FQGTGA. This CDR3 comprises 12 residues. The CDR3 DNA reads as TGTGCCAGCAGCCTGAGCCTCGCCGAGCAGTACGTC. Translating it yields CASSLSLAEQYV.

The chain employs TRBV24-1 and TRBJ2-2; D gene ambiguous. CDR3 length: 13 amino acids. Trimming shortened V by 0 bases and J by 7 bases, and 5 bases separated the two germline ends. Germline V CDR1 and CDR2: KGHDR, SFDVKD. The CDR3 sequence is CATSDLLIGELFF. For the CDR3, the DNA is TGTGCCACCAGTGATTTGCTTATCGGGGAGCTGTTTTTT.

The chain has TRBV30 and TRBJ2-7; perhaps TRBD1 as D (5 bases). The CDR3 has 14 residues. With 2 bases removed from V and 4 bases from J, the gap between germline ends came to 15 bases. CDR1 GTSNPN and CDR2 SVGIG come from the germline V gene (reference sequence). The CDR3 loop is CAWSTSSGWYEQYV. CDR3 nucleotide sequence: TGTGCCTGGAGTACATCATCAGGGTGGTACGAGCAGTACGTC.

The genes are TRBV6-5 and TRBJ1-1; tentative D call: TRBD1 (6 bases). The CDR3 runs 14 residues. Trimming took off 4 bases at V and 1 base at J, with 10 bases between the two ends. Per germline, CDR1 MNHEY and CDR2 SVGAGI. The CDR3, as DNA: TGTGCCAGCAGTTCCGGGACAACGAACACTGAAGCTTTCTTT. Residues: CASSSGTTNTEAFF.

The gene calls are TRBV5-1 and TRBJ1-6; D is ambiguous. With 4 bases removed from V and 7 bases from J, the gap between germline ends came to 18 bases. The CDR3 length is 16 residues. Germline assignment: CDR1 SGHRS and CDR2 YFSETQ. The CDR3 sequence is CASSPKGDRRNSPLHF. DNA for the CDR3: TGCGCCAGCAGCCCAAAAGGAGATCGCCGCAATTCACCCCTCCACTTT.

The V gene is TRBV28, the J gene TRBJ1-1; 7 positions match TRBD1. Germline CDR1 reads MDHEN; CDR2 reads SYDVKM. This CDR3 contains 15 residues. J lost 6 bases, V lost 7 bases, and 14 bases had no gene match. The CDR3 loop reads CASIPTLEGAAEAFF. In nucleotides, the CDR3 is TGTGCCAGCATCCCAACTTTGGAGGGGGCGGCTGAAGCTTTCTTT.

This sequence joins TRBV7-8 and TRBJ2-7; TRBD1 agrees at 8 bases. V lost 4 bases to trimming and J lost 4 bases; unmatched junction nucleotides: 6. There are 14 residues in the CDR3. The germline gives CDR1 SGHVS, CDR2 FQNEAQ. CDR3 loop: CASSSPGQEYEQYV. In DNA, the CDR3 is TGTGCCAGCAGCTCACCGGGACAGGAGTACGAGCAGTACGTC.

The chain is built from TRBV6-5 and TRBJ1-5, with 10 positions matching TRBD1. V gave up 5 bases and J gave up 6 bases; unmatched junction bases: 4. There are 14 residues in the CDR3. Germline V gives CDR1 MNHEY, CDR2 SVGAGI. The CDR3, as DNA: TGTGCCAGCAGTCGACAGGGGGCAGGTCAGCCCCAGCATTTT. Residues: CASSRQGAGQPQHF.

J is TRBJ1-2 and V is TRBV30; maybe TRBD1 (5 bases). Trimming took 4 bases from V and 1 from J, leaving 16 bases between them. Germline CDR1 reads GTSNPN; CDR2 reads SVGIG (reference sequence). CDR3 size: 15 residues. The CDR3 DNA reads TGTGCCTGGAATTTTCGGGGGATGGGTAACTATGGCTACACCTTC. Protein: CAWNFRGMGNYGYTF.

The rearrangement uses TRBV28 and TRBJ1-2; D ambiguous. V dropped 8 bases and J dropped 8 bases, with 18 bases sitting between them. This CDR3 has 13 residues. CDR1 MDHEN and CDR2 SYDVKM come from the germline V gene. The CDR3 here is CASQIAATRGYTF. DNA for the CDR3: TGTGCCAGCCAAATCGCGGCGACCCGAGGCTACACCTTC.

This chain uses TRBV20-1 with TRBJ2-7; the match to TRBD1 covers 9 bases. The V gene end was trimmed by 5 bases and the J gene end by 5 bases; junction bases not matched to a gene: 1. The CDR3 is 11 amino acids. The germline CDR1 and CDR2 sequences are DFQATT and SNEGSKA (reference sequence). The CDR3 loop is CSAGQGNEQYV. DNA for the CDR3: TGCAGTGCTGGACAGGGGAACGAGCAGTACGTC.

Concerning this clone: Other DNA sequences in the same sample also yield this CDR3. The CDR3 protein is CASSPGQGPYEQYF. Here the CDR3 DNA reads TGTGCCAGCAGCCCGGGACAGGGTCCCTACGAGCAGTACTTC. The V gene is TRBV28, the J gene TRBJ2-7, with 9 nucleotides matching TRBD1. The CDR3 loop spans 14 amino acids. Germline lookup yields CDR1 MDHEN and CDR2 SYDVKM. V lost 6 bases and J lost 2; bases outside the gene matches: 5.

This clone came up once. The V and J genes are TRBV24-1 and TRBJ1-2; 10 positions agree with TRBD1. Per germline, CDR1 KGHDR and CDR2 SFDVKD. The CDR3 is 14 amino acids. The V gene end was trimmed by 9 bases and the J gene end by 8 bases; junction bases not matched to a gene: 11. CDR3 region: CATSGTGDLGGYTF. CDR3 DNA: TGTGCCACCTCCGGGACAGGGGATCTCGGAGGCTACACCTTC.

This clone was recorded once. The chain carries TRBV2 and TRBJ2-7; unclear D gene. V was clipped by 0 bases and J by 5 bases, with 14 bases between them. This CDR3 is built from 15 residues. Germline lookup yields CDR1 SNHLY and CDR2 FYNNEI. CDR3 amino acids: CASSEARVRQDEQYF. The CDR3 DNA is TGTGCCAGCAGTGAAGCGCGAGTCAGGCAGGACGAGCAGTACTTC.

The gene calls are TRBV5-4 and TRBJ2-5, with 7 bases aligning to TRBD2. The J segment lost 8 bases and the V segment lost 3 bases, leaving 10 bases of the junction unmatched. The V gene's germline CDR1 is SGHNT and CDR2 YYREEE (reference sequence). The CDR3 runs to 14 residues. CDR3 in amino acids: CASSSEGGAQTQYF. CDR3 nucleotide sequence: TGTGCCAGCAGCTCCGAGGGAGGGGCGCAAACCCAGTACTTC.

The gene calls are TRBV6-5 and TRBJ2-1; D gene uncertain. The germline V and J ends were trimmed by 7 bases and 0 bases, with 13 bases remaining between them. This CDR3 contains 15 residues. Germline CDR1 and CDR2: MNHEY and SVGAGI. The CDR3 sequence: CASIVSPGSYNEQFF. CDR3 nucleotide sequence: TGTGCCAGCATTGTTTCTCCGGGCTCCTACAATGAGCAGTTCTTC.